The 17 T cell receptor beta chains reported below all come from one sample, sequenced in a study of post-analysis software for immune sequencing data. Regarding the study as a whole: Included in a set of 5 or 6 TRBV segments more frequent in patients than controls were TRBV5-6, TRBV5-1 and TRBV20-1.

Unique-molecular-identifier-tagged TCR beta cDNA libraries were used. TCRdb itself ran the PCR reads through MiXCR, one entry per CDR3 protein. The top ten clones hold under 2% of a sample with roughly 580,000 distinct CDR3 sequences, roughly 46% of them seen once. These TCRs' antigens remain unknown. Sequenced sample: blood. These receptors all come from a girl aged 5-17 years with multiple sclerosis.

This chain uses TRBV10-3 with TRBJ2-1, with TRBD1 matching over 8 bases. Germline V gene data show CDR1 as ENHRY and CDR2 as SYGVKD. CDR3 length: 13 residues. V dropped 6 bases and J dropped 6; count of bases not matched to a gene: 4. In nucleotides, the CDR3 is TGTGCCATCAGGGACAGGGAGGCCAATGAGCAGTTCTTC. Encoded protein: CAIRDREANEQFF.

A few counts support this clonotype. The gene calls are TRBV7-2 and TRBJ2-1; TRBD2 is a possible D gene (5 bases). The CDR3 covers 13 residues. From germline, CDR1 is SGHTA and CDR2 FQGNSA. Trimming cost V 5 bases and J 8 bases, with 13 bases left between them. The CDR3 nucleotides read TGTGCCAGCAGCCCGAACGGGAAGGATGAGCAGTTCTTC. Amino acid sequence: CASSPNGKDEQFF.

This clonotype was recorded a few times. The rearrangement joins TRBV6-5 to TRBJ1-4; D possibly corresponds to TRBD1 (5 bases). Per germline, CDR1 MNHEY and CDR2 SVGAGI. There are 14 residues in the CDR3. V shed 4 bases and J shed 8 bases, with 14 bases lying between them. In DNA form, the CDR3 reads TGTGCCAGCAGTTCAGAGGGGTTGTGGGAAAAACTGTTTTTT. Protein: CASSSEGLWEKLFF.

The CDR3 region has the DNA TGTGCCAGCAGTCTCTGGATAGGCCAACTGTTTTTT. Protein: CASSLWIGQLFF. This chain links TRBV2 with TRBJ1-4; the D is unclear. The V and J ends lost 5 bases and 12 bases respectively, with 13 bases between them. The germline CDR1 and CDR2 sequences are SNHLY and FYNNEI. The length of the CDR3 is 12 residues.

The CDR3 region has the DNA TGTGCCAGCAGACACGGGACAGGGGGCCGCTACGAGCAGTACTTC. Translating it yields CASRHGTGGRYEQYF. V is TRBV7-2 and J is TRBJ2-4, with 12 nucleotides matching TRBD1. The J call may be in error: the DNA end matches TRBJ2-7 better. This CDR3 is built from 15 residues. The germline V gene has CDR1 SGHTA and CDR2 FQGNSA.

The chain recombines TRBV5-6 with TRBJ2-7, with a tentative D call TRBD2 (5 bases). V was shortened by 2 bases and J by 2 bases, with 17 bases between the two germline ends. The germline V gene encodes CDR1 SGHDT and CDR2 YYEEEE. This CDR3 has 16 amino acids. The CDR3 region has the DNA TGTGCCAGCAGCTTTCTGAGCGGCCGAGGAGCCTACGAGCAGTACTTC. This gives the protein CASSFLSGRGAYEQYF.

This chain links TRBV20-1 with TRBJ2-4; 10 positions agree with TRBD2. This CDR3 has 15 residues. The junction had 13 bases not matched to a gene; V was cut back by 1 base and J by 13 bases. The germline V gene encodes CDR1 DFQATT and CDR2 SNEGSKA (reference sequence). The CDR3 nucleotides read TGCAGTGCTAGAGCTCTAGCGGGAGATGGGCGTGAGCAGTACTTC. Protein: CSARALAGDGREQYF.

This chain uses TRBV30 with TRBJ2-1, with 7 bases lining up with TRBD2. The CDR3 extends over 14 amino acids. V trimming: 2 bases; J trimming: 3 bases; junction bases outside the gene matches: 4. Per the germline V gene, CDR1 is GTSNPN and CDR2 is SVGIG (reference sequence). CDR3 in DNA: TGTGCCTGGAGTCTCAGCGGGGTCTACAATGAGCAGTTCTTC. Translation: CAWSLSGVYNEQFF.

This clonotype showed up just a few times. The V gene is TRBV3-1, the J gene TRBJ2-5; 11 nucleotides match TRBD2. TRBJ2-7 matches the DNA end more closely, so the J call is doubtful. The length of the CDR3 is 16 residues. Germline values: CDR1 LGHDT, CDR2 YNNKEL (reference sequence). The CDR3 DNA reads TGTGCCAGCAGCCCCCAACCGGGACTAGCGGCTTACGAGCAGTACTTC. It codes for CASSPQPGLAAYEQYF.

This clonotype showed up just once. This chain connects TRBV5-1 to TRBJ1-6; 7 nucleotides align to TRBD1. Germline assignment: CDR1 SGHRS and CDR2 YFSETQ. The CDR3 sequence is 14 residues long. The J segment lost 9 bases and the V segment lost 3 bases, leaving 6 bases of the junction unmatched. CDR3 bases: TGCGCCAGCAGCTCCGGGACAGAAGGTTCACCCCTCCACTTT. Its protein product is CASSSGTEGSPLHF. Drawing the rest from reference TRBV5-1 and TRBJ1-6, the complete variable domain is KAGVTQTPRYLIKTRGQQVTLSCSPISGHRSVSWYQQTPGQGLQFLFEYFSETQRNKGNFPGRFSGRQFSNSRSEMNVSTLELGDSALYLCASSSGTEGSPLHFGNGTRLTVT.

CDR3 loop: CASSAGRLNEKLFF. CDR3 bases: TGTGCCAGCAGCGCGGGACGGTTAAATGAAAAACTGTTTTTT. This chain joins TRBV9 and TRBJ1-4; a possible D gene is TRBD1 (5 bases). Looked up from germline, CDR1 is SGDLS and CDR2 is YYNGEE. The CDR3 spans 14 residues. V was clipped by 3 bases and J by 5 bases, with 11 bases between them.

The chain has TRBV29-1 and TRBJ1-5; weak D call: TRBD1 (5 bases). The CDR3 is 14 residues long. Per the germline V gene, CDR1 is SQVTM and CDR2 is ANQGSEA. Trimming removed 8 bases from V and 1 base from J, with 15 bases in between. CDR3 region: CSLTGTGSNQPQHF. DNA of the CDR3: TGCAGCCTCACCGGGACGGGAAGCAATCAGCCCCAGCATTTT.

The rearrangement joins TRBV4-2 to TRBJ1-2; 12 bases are shared with TRBD1. Germline V gives CDR1 LGHNA, CDR2 YNFKEQ. The CDR3 runs 12 residues. V was clipped by 7 bases and J by 9 bases; unmatched bases: 3. The CDR3 loop reads CASTGTGGSYTF. CDR3 in DNA: TGTGCCAGCACAGGGACAGGGGGCAGCTACACCTTC.

V and J are TRBV6-1 and TRBJ1-4, with TRBD1 matching over 9 bases. The CDR3 runs 14 residues. Germline CDR1 MNHNS, CDR2 SASEGT. The ends lost 2 bases at V and 8 bases at J; junction bases unmatched: 3. CDR3 protein: CASSELGQGEKLFF. The CDR3 region has the DNA TGTGCCAGCAGTGAATTAGGACAGGGGGAAAAACTGTTTTTT.

This clonotype was seen only a few times. This chain joins TRBV12-3 or TRBV12-4 and TRBJ2-7, with a tentative D call TRBD1 (7 bases). Deletions cut 5 bases from V and 6 bases from J, with 17 bases between. This CDR3 is 14 amino acids long. The CDR3 nucleotides read TGTGCCAGCAGTCCAGGGGGGCCCCCAGGCGAGCAGTACTTC. As protein: CASSPGGPPGEQYF.

The chain joins TRBV6-2 or TRBV6-3 to TRBJ2-7; 8 bases agree with TRBD1. This CDR3 comprises 13 residues. Losses at the gene ends were 7 bases for V and 4 bases for J; bases not matched to a gene: 6. CDR1 is MNHEY and CDR2 is SVGEGT in the germline V gene. CDR3 nucleotides: TGTGCCAGCACCTTGGACAGGGCTTACGAGCAGTACTTC. The encoded protein is CASTLDRAYEQYF.

The J gene is TRBJ2-3, the V gene TRBV20-1, with unresolved D. Trimming removed 1 base from V and 4 bases from J, with 12 bases in between. The CDR3 totals 14 residues. Per the germline V gene, CDR1 is DFQATT and CDR2 is SNEGSKA (reference sequence). In DNA form, the CDR3 reads TGCAGTGCTAGAGCCGATAATTGGGCAGATACGCAGTATTTT. It translates to CSARADNWADTQYF.